The entry that follows covers one TCR beta chain sequence. Its antigen is not known. The table came from immunoSEQ multiplex PCR; TCRdb's copy has only in-frame clones and leaves some out. The sample has 21,000 or so clones, 97% seen once; the top ten hold 10%. These data belong to a study of cytomegalovirus exposure and HLA in healthy donors. Study background: In a later analysis, the 130 or so validation repertoires were reported to have used the same platform as the roughly 670 first-cohort repertoires.

Germline assignment: CDR1 SGHRS and CDR2 YFSETQ. The V and J ends lost 0 bases and 2 bases respectively, with 5 bases between them. The CDR3 is 13 residues long. Regarding the study as a whole: There were some public TCRs occurring in many donors, but most TCR sequences were rare. TCR beta chains numbering some 150 were designated cytomegalovirus-associated.

Separate from the roughly 720-subject first cohort, the approximately 130-subject validation cohort was the one that the donors belonged to. The TCR sequence derives from a man aged 25 to 45 in good health and CMV-seropositive. This chain connects TRBV5-1 to TRBJ1-2; no clear D gene. Specimen: PBMCs. CDR3 loop: CASSLGTNYGYTF. CDR3 DNA sequence: TGCGCCAGCAGCTTGGGAACAAACTATGGCTACACCTTC.